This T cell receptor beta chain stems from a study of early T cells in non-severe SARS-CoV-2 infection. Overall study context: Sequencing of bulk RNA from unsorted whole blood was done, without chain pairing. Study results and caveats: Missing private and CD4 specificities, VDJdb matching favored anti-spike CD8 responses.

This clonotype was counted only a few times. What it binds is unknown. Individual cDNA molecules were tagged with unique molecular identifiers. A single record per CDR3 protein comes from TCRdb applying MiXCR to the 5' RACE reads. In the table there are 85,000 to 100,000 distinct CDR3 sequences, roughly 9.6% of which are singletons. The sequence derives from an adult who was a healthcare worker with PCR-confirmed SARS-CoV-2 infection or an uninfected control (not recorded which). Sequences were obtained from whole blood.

The CDR3 nucleotides are TGTGCCAGCAGCTTGGATCCATCGATGAACACTGAAGCTTTCTTT. Its translation: CASSLDPSMNTEAFF. The rearrangement links TRBV5-6 to TRBJ1-1; D is unresolved. This CDR3 comprises 15 residues. Germline assignment: CDR1 SGHDT and CDR2 YYEEEE. V was clipped by 0 bases and J by 0 bases, with 9 bases between them.